One sample yielded the 16 T cell receptor beta chains listed below, sequenced in a study of blood T cell repertoires in COVID-19 (TCRdb year 2020). Libraries were built with the immunoSEQ multiplex PCR assay. The source is immuneACCESS, and TCRdb retained only in-frame sequences with V and J called. Part of the clones is not carried over; for the studies checked, unresolved V genes explain less than half of this, and the remainder is unexplained. In this sample the table shows around 250,000 clones, around 88% of which occur a single time. Approximately 4.1% of the sample is taken by the ten largest. What was sequenced was PBMCs or T cells enriched from blood (not recorded which). The receptors originated from a woman in her twenties or thirties who had recovered from COVID-19.

J is TRBJ2-1 and V is TRBV5-4; 9 bases match TRBD2. Germline V gene data show CDR1 as SGHNT and CDR2 as YYREEE (reference sequence). The V gene end was trimmed by 3 bases and the J gene end by 0 bases; junction bases not matched to a gene: 7. The CDR3 consists of 17 residues. The CDR3 loop is CASSSPPLAGSYNEQFF. DNA for the CDR3: TGTGCCAGCAGCTCCCCTCCACTAGCGGGCTCCTACAATGAGCAGTTCTTC. Together with reference TRBV5-4 and TRBJ2-1, the CDR3 gives the full variable domain: ETGVTQSPTHLIKTRGQQVTLRCSSQSGHNTVSWYQQALGQGPQFIFQYYREEENGRGNFPPRFSGLQFPNYSSELNVNALELDDSALYLCASSSPPLAGSYNEQFFGPGTRLTVL.

This chain uses TRBV11-2 with TRBJ2-3; D is possibly TRBD1 (5 bases). Per germline, CDR1 SGHAT and CDR2 FQNNGV. Between the trimmed V and J ends, which lost 3 bases and 5 bases, there was a span of 9 bases. This CDR3 is 13 amino acids long. CDR3 sequence: CASSLGLGDTQYF. As DNA, the CDR3 is TGTGCCAGCAGCTTGGGGCTGGGAGATACGCAGTATTTT.

The chain links TRBV11-3 to TRBJ2-2; no firm D call. V lost 1 base to trimming and J lost 8 bases, with 8 bases between them. Germline values: CDR1 SGHNT, CDR2 YENEEA. CDR3 length: 13 residues. CDR3 protein: CASSLGVVGELFF. The CDR3 coding sequence is TGTGCCAGCAGCTTAGGAGTTGTTGGGGAGCTGTTTTTT.

The chain joins TRBV28 to TRBJ1-2; D remains unclear. V was trimmed by 4 bases and J by 0 bases, leaving 3 bases between them. CDR3 size: 12 residues. The germline CDR1 and CDR2 sequences are MDHEN and SYDVKM. CDR3 residues: CASSSTNYGYTF. CDR3 DNA sequence: TGTGCCAGCAGTTCAACTAACTATGGCTACACCTTC.

The chain employs TRBV7-2 and TRBJ1-4; D perhaps matches TRBD1 (6 bases). In germline, CDR1 is SGHTA, CDR2 FQGNSA. Trimming took off 0 bases at V and 3 bases at J, with 8 bases between the two ends. The CDR3 runs 15 residues. The chain's CDR3 is CASSLAAGANEKLFF. For the CDR3, the DNA is TGTGCCAGCAGCTTAGCGGCAGGGGCTAATGAAAAACTGTTTTTT.

There are a few counts of this clone. The chain links TRBV2 to TRBJ1-1; D gene unclear. The germline V gene has CDR1 SNHLY and CDR2 FYNNEI. With 3 bases removed from V and 4 bases from J, the gap between germline ends came to 12 bases. CDR3 length: 14 amino acids. The CDR3 DNA follows: TGTGCCAGCAGTGAGGGTGAGGCTGGCACTGAAGCTTTCTTT. Its protein is CASSEGEAGTEAFF. Full variable domain (missing parts from reference TRBV2 and TRBJ1-1): EPEVTQTPSHQVTQMGQEVILRCVPISNHLYFYWYRQILGQKVEFLVSFYNNEISEKSEIFDDQFSVERPDGSNFTLKIRSTKLEDSAMYFCASSEGEAGTEAFFGQGTRLTVV.

This clone was counted between two and nine times. V usage is TRBV5-4 and J usage is TRBJ2-2, with TRBD2 as a possible D gene (7 bases). Trimming pared 6 bases from V and 9 bases from J, leaving 24 bases between. The CDR3 has 16 residues. Germline loops: CDR1 SGHNT, CDR2 YYREEE (reference sequence). CDR3 amino acids: CASTTWGGADQRELFF. Here the CDR3 DNA reads TGTGCCAGCACCACCTGGGGGGGGGCAGACCAGAGGGAGCTGTTTTTT.

This clone was seen a few times. The gene calls are TRBV20-1 and TRBJ2-6, with a weak D call TRBD1 (6 bases). Between the trimmed V and J ends, which lost 3 bases and 4 bases, there was a span of 19 bases. From germline, CDR1 is DFQATT and CDR2 SNEGSKA (reference sequence). The CDR3 spans 17 residues. The CDR3 loop is CSASPMGAWGGANVLTF. The CDR3 coding sequence is TGCAGTGCTAGTCCCATGGGGGCCTGGGGAGGGGCCAACGTCCTGACTTTC.

This clone was counted at least ten times. The J gene is TRBJ1-1, the V gene TRBV7-2, with D perhaps matching TRBD1 (5 bases). The V end lost 5 bases, the J end lost 3 bases, and 13 bases lay between the germline ends. In germline, CDR1 is SGHTA, CDR2 FQGNSA. The CDR3 covers 14 residues. The CDR3 spells CASSKRWGDTEAFF. The CDR3 DNA reads TGTGCCAGCAGCAAAAGGTGGGGGGACACTGAAGCTTTCTTT.

The rearrangement joins TRBV30 to TRBJ2-5, with D possibly being TRBD2 (7 bases). There are 14 residues in the CDR3. V dropped 1 base and J dropped 4 bases, with 13 bases sitting between them. CDR1 is GTSNPN, CDR2 SVGIG, per germline (reference sequence). Here the CDR3 DNA reads TGTGCCTGGAGTGCCCCCGGGGGGCGAGAGACCCAGTACTTC. It translates to CAWSAPGGRETQYF.

The chain combines TRBV6-4 with TRBJ1-4; 9 nucleotides align to TRBD1. This CDR3 contains 18 residues. J gave up 2 bases and V 2 bases, and 9 bases lay outside the gene matches. Germline V gives CDR1 MRHNA, CDR2 SNTAGT. The CDR3 region is CASSDRDRASMTNEKLFF. CDR3 nucleotide sequence: TGTGCCAGCAGTGACCGGGACAGGGCTTCGATGACTAATGAAAAACTGTTTTTT.

The chain is built from TRBV14 and TRBJ1-5; the D is unclear. V was clipped by 2 bases and J by 3 bases, with 23 bases between them. Germline-derived CDR1 and CDR2 are SGHDN and FVKESK. This CDR3 spans 19 amino acids. DNA for the CDR3: TGTGCCAGCAGCCAACCAGGACGGCCCATCGGGAATAACAATCAGCCCCAGCATTTT. Amino acid sequence: CASSQPGRPIGNNNQPQHF.

The chain is built from TRBV6-6 and TRBJ1-5, with 10 bases fitting TRBD1. This CDR3 spans 13 amino acids. With V trimmed by 7 bases and J by 6 bases, 3 bases remained unmatched. The germline gives CDR1 MNHNY, CDR2 SVGAGI (reference sequence). The CDR3 bases are TGTGCCAGCACCAGACAGGGGGCTCAGCCCCAGCATTTT. It codes for CASTRQGAQPQHF.

The chain carries TRBV30 and TRBJ1-1, with D possibly being TRBD1 (6 bases). CDR3 length: 13 residues. Germline-derived CDR1 and CDR2 are GTSNPN and SVGIG (reference sequence). Trimming took off 1 base at V and 1 base at J, with 7 bases between the two ends. CDR3 residues: CAWSGGQNTEAFF. The CDR3 nucleotides are TGTGCCTGGAGTGGGGGACAGAACACTGAAGCTTTCTTT.

Only one count was recorded for this clone. This chain links TRBV11-2 with TRBJ1-1; 7 positions agree with TRBD1. The CDR3 is 15 residues long. Germline V lookup: CDR1 SGHAT, CDR2 FQNNGV. The ends lost 2 bases at V and 3 bases at J; junction bases unmatched: 6. The CDR3 region has the DNA TGTGCCAGCAGCTTATGGCCAGGGGGAGACACTGAAGCTTTCTTT. Its protein product is CASSLWPGGDTEAFF.

The rearrangement uses TRBV7-2 and TRBJ2-1, with a possible D match to TRBD2 (5 bases). CDR3 length: 13 residues. From germline, CDR1 is SGHTA and CDR2 FQGNSA. Between the trimmed V and J ends, which lost 4 bases and 7 bases, there was a span of 11 bases. This chain's CDR3 is CASSSSPGNEQFF. The DNA of the CDR3 is TGTGCCAGCAGCTCCTCGCCGGGGAATGAGCAGTTCTTC.